A selection of T cell receptor beta chains follows, all from one sample in a study of radiotherapy plus CTLA-4 blockade in lung cancer. Sequenced by immunoSEQ multiplex PCR; TCRdb stores in-frame clones only, minus some. The sample gives roughly 78,000 clones, roughly 78% of which show up once; 7.1% is in the top ten. The sequencing used peripheral blood, collected from a patient treated with radiotherapy plus ipilimumab. All receptors derive from a human donor with non-small cell lung cancer who had a complete response to radiotherapy plus ipilimumab. The CDR3 runs from the conserved cysteine through the conserved F or W. Fields, in order: D gene, V gene, clone size, J gene, CDR3 protein, CDR3 DNA. The D gene is left open where the match is weak. Where a row states a size, it is once, few, many or the class of an expanded clone; other rows omit it.

d_gene: TRBD1
v_gene: TRBV6-5
abundance: few
j_gene: TRBJ1-3
CDR3aa: CASSSTGHSGNTIYF
CDR3nt: TGTGCCAGCAGTTCGACAGGGCACTCTGGAAACACCATATATTTT

d_gene: .
v_gene: TRBV7-9
abundance: .
j_gene: TRBJ2-1
CDR3aa: CACSRRESYNEQFF
CDR3nt: TGTGCCTGTTCACGGAGGGAGTCCTACAATGAGCAGTTCTTC

d_gene: .
v_gene: TRBV21-1
abundance: .
j_gene: TRBJ1-2
CDR3aa: CASSTLGQGAGGYTF
CDR3nt: TGTGCCAGCAGCACTCTGGGACAGGGTGCCGGGGGCTACACCTTC

d_gene: TRBD1
v_gene: TRBV5-4
abundance: .
j_gene: TRBJ2-3
CDR3aa: CASRPGAGGGTDTQYF
CDR3nt: TGTGCCAGCAGGCCCGGGGCAGGGGGCGGCACAGATACGCAGTATTTT

d_gene: .
v_gene: TRBV5-1
abundance: .
j_gene: TRBJ2-1
CDR3aa: CASSIQGAYNEQFF
CDR3nt: TGCGCCAGCAGTATCCAGGGCGCCTACAATGAGCAGTTCTTC

d_gene: .
v_gene: TRBV7-9
abundance: .
j_gene: TRBJ1-2
CDR3aa: CASSLEATGYGYTF
CDR3nt: TGTGCCAGCAGCTTAGAGGCGACAGGATATGGCTACACCTTC

d_gene: .
v_gene: TRBV4-3
abundance: once
j_gene: TRBJ1-5
CDR3aa: CASSQELEPRTQPQHF
CDR3nt: TGCGCCAGCAGCCAAGAGCTGGAGCCCCGAACTCAGCCCCAGCATTTT

d_gene: .
v_gene: TRBV15
abundance: .
j_gene: TRBJ1-1
CDR3aa: CATSRGGSTEAFF
CDR3nt: TGTGCCACCAGCAGAGGCGGGTCCACTGAAGCTTTCTTT

d_gene: .
v_gene: TRBV7-9
abundance: .
j_gene: TRBJ2-2
CDR3aa: CASRLRRRDRLNTGELFF
CDR3nt: TGTGCCAGCAGGCTCCGTCGGCGGGACAGACTGAACACCGGGGAGCTGTTTTTT

d_gene: TRBD2
v_gene: TRBV11-3
abundance: .
j_gene: TRBJ2-1
CDR3aa: CASSLGLARYAYNEQFF
CDR3nt: TGTGCCAGCAGCCTTGGACTAGCGAGATATGCCTACAATGAGCAGTTCTTC

d_gene: .
v_gene: TRBV18
abundance: once
j_gene: TRBJ2-3
CDR3aa: CASSPPFDTQYF
CDR3nt: TGTGCCAGCTCACCACCGTTTGATACGCAGTATTTT

d_gene: .
v_gene: TRBV19
abundance: .
j_gene: TRBJ2-6
CDR3aa: CASSVGRWSGANVLTF
CDR3nt: TGTGCCAGTAGCGTGGGCCGGTGGTCAGGGGCCAACGTCCTGACTTTC

d_gene: .
v_gene: TRBV7-6
abundance: .
j_gene: TRBJ2-2
CDR3aa: CASSLAENTGELFF
CDR3nt: TGTGCCAGCAGCTTGGCGGAGAACACCGGGGAGCTGTTTTTT

d_gene: .
v_gene: TRBV7-6
abundance: .
j_gene: TRBJ1-2
CDR3aa: CASSLSNAGGPNYGYTF
CDR3nt: TGTGCCAGCAGCTTAAGTAATGCGGGGGGTCCTAACTATGGCTACACCTTC

d_gene: .
v_gene: TRBV18
abundance: .
j_gene: TRBJ1-1
CDR3aa: CASSPRGRARTEAFF
CDR3nt: TGTGCCAGCTCACCACGGGGGAGGGCGCGCACTGAAGCTTTCTTT

d_gene: .
v_gene: TRBV19
abundance: .
j_gene: TRBJ2-2
CDR3aa: CASSLTRTGELFF
CDR3nt: TGTGCCAGCAGTCTAACAAGAACCGGGGAGCTGTTTTTT

d_gene: .
v_gene: TRBV5-6
abundance: .
j_gene: TRBJ2-3
CDR3aa: CASSLWDYRQDTQYF
CDR3nt: TGTGCCAGCAGCTTGTGGGATTACCGGCAGGATACGCAGTATTTT

d_gene: TRBD1
v_gene: TRBV9
abundance: .
j_gene: TRBJ1-1
CDR3aa: CASSATGMNTEAFF
CDR3nt: TGTGCCAGCAGCGCGACAGGGATGAACACTGAAGCTTTCTTT

d_gene: TRBD2
v_gene: TRBV7-2
abundance: .
j_gene: TRBJ2-7
CDR3aa: CASSLEASGGPSSYEQYF
CDR3nt: TGTGCCAGCAGCTTAGAAGCTAGCGGGGGCCCGAGCTCCTACGAGCAGTACTTC

d_gene: .
v_gene: TRBV5-1
abundance: .
j_gene: TRBJ2-5
CDR3aa: CASSMGRHETQYF
CDR3nt: TGCGCCAGCAGCATGGGGCGTCATGAGACCCAGTACTTC

d_gene: .
v_gene: TRBV18
abundance: .
j_gene: TRBJ2-1
CDR3aa: CASSPRTNEQFF
CDR3nt: TGTGCCAGCTCACCACGGACGAATGAGCAGTTCTTC